There are many counts of the clone carrying this TCR beta chain. Its specificity is not known. The data were taken from a study of Graves' ophthalmopathy and Graves' hyperthyroidism. Researchers took RNA transcripts and amplified TCR beta CDR3 regions from them. The first-round RT-PCR employed HTBI primers together with the Qiagen OneStep RT-PCR kit. A multiplex PCR was then performed as the second round. TCRdb analysed the multiplex PCR reads with MiXCR anew, one entry per CDR3 protein. The data hold roughly 1.1 million distinct CDR3 sequences, with 35% to 40% observed a single time. The V and J ends lost 1 base and 7 bases, in that order; junction bases with no gene match: 3. Germline assignment: CDR1 LGHNA and CDR2 YSLEER. The CDR3 extends over 13 amino acids. Study-wide results and caveats: Detected in blood as well were most expanded thyroid clonotypes with frequency above 0.001.

Enrolled hyperthyroidism patients had a new diagnosis, a duration under 2 months, and an age of 18 to 65. In this cohort, patients with other autoimmune diseases, uncontrolled infections, pregnancy or lactation were excluded. Establishment of the diagnosis relied upon clinical symptoms, serum thyroxine, TRAb, thyroid ultrasound and orbital computed tomography. Source material: peripheral blood or thyroid tissue (not recorded which). This TCR was recovered from an adult man with Graves' hyperthyroidism. The rearrangement links TRBV4-3 to TRBJ1-2; 7 bases map to TRBD1. The CDR3 DNA reads TGCGCCAGCAGCCAAGGGACAGGAGCTGGCTACACCTTC. It specifies CASSQGTGAGYTF.